One and the same sample provided the 2 T cell receptor beta chains below, sequenced in a study of neurological immune-mediated disorders. MiXCR, applied by TCRdb to the 5' RACE reads, yields one record per CDR3 protein. The table includes about 48,000 distinct CDR3 sequences, 10% detected once. Material for sequencing was PBMCs. All receptors come from a woman between 35 and 50 years old with HTLV-1-associated myelopathy (HAM/TSP).

This clonotype showed up just once. This clone may be a read error of a much larger clone one base away. The gene calls are TRBV7-8 and TRBJ2-5; no clear D gene. Germline loops: CDR1 SGHVS, CDR2 FQNEAQ. The CDR3 is made up of 11 amino acids. V lost 7 bases to trimming and J lost 3 bases, with 6 bases between them. CDR3 loop: CASNQKETQYF. CDR3 bases: TGTGCCAGCAACCAAAAAGAGACCCAGTACTTC.

There are many counts of this clonotype. The chain is built from TRBV5-1 and TRBJ1-4, with 9 bases that match TRBD1. CDR1 and CDR2 from the germline V gene are SGHRS and YFSETQ. V trimming: 6 bases; J trimming: 7 bases; junction bases outside the gene matches: 7. The CDR3 loop spans 14 amino acids. CDR3 nucleotide sequence: TGCGCCAGCACCCCGGGACAGGGCGGTGAAAAACTGTTTTTT. Encoded protein: CASTPGQGGEKLFF.